These 17 T cell receptor beta chains were all obtained from the same sample, sequenced in a study of regulatory T cells in long-lasting Graves disease. Arm-PCR with iRepertoire HTBI primers amplified the CDR3 regions for these TCR beta libraries. TCRdb used MiXCR to reprocess the multiplex PCR reads, holding one entry per CDR3 protein. The repertoire has about 460,000 distinct CDR3 sequences, approximately 23% of them found once; the top ten carry under 15%. The time point denotes: persistent/refractory GD, antithyroid drugs over 5 years with positive TRAb. After RNA was extracted from PBMCs, the TCR library was made from it. The source was peripheral blood mononuclear cells (PBMCs), collected when the disease was refractory, from a patient treated with antithyroid drugs. These receptors were collected from a female donor with Graves disease.

This clonotype was detected many times. The chain links TRBV12-3 or TRBV12-4 to TRBJ1-5; no reliable D call. The CDR3 is 16 residues long. Trimming took 4 bases from V and 2 from J, leaving 15 bases between them. The CDR3 nucleotides are TGTGCCAGCAGTTCCTCTTCATGGGGTGGCAATCAGCCCCAGCATTTT. Encoded protein: CASSSSSWGGNQPQHF.

V is TRBV13 and J is TRBJ2-5; TRBD2 is a possible D gene (5 bases). Trimming cost V 6 bases and J 7 bases, with 21 bases left between them. There are 15 residues in the CDR3. Germline CDR1 and CDR2: PRHDT and FYEKMQ (reference sequence). CDR3 sequence reads: CASRVEPGNLRTQYF. The CDR3 DNA follows: TGTGCCAGCAGGGTTGAGCCCGGGAATCTGAGGACCCAGTACTTC.

For this clonotype: This may stem from a read error, because a much larger clone lies one nucleotide away. No conserved phenylalanine or tryptophan is present at the end of the CDR3, so a read error is the likely explanation. The chain links TRBV6-1 to TRBJ2-5; D may be TRBD1 or TRBD2 (6 bases each). The CDR3 consists of 16 residues. Trimming shortened V by 0 bases and J by 7 bases, and 18 bases separated the two germline ends. Germline V gives CDR1 MNHNS, CDR2 SASEGT. Here the CDR3 DNA reads TGTGCCAGCAGTGAAGCCAGGACAGCCCCCGGGGGGACCCAGTACCTC. It codes for CASSEARTAPGGTQYL.

The rearrangement joins TRBV18 to TRBJ2-7; TRBD1 might be the D (6 bases). There are 14 residues in the CDR3. V lost 0 bases and J 5 bases, leaving 11 bases between the germline ends. Germline-derived CDR1 and CDR2 are KGHSH and LQKENI. The CDR3 DNA reads TGTGCCAGCTCACCACCCAGGGGTGGCCACGAGCAGTACTTC. It is translated as CASSPPRGGHEQYF.

This clonotype has ten or more counts. This chain connects TRBV2 to TRBJ1-6, with D maybe TRBD1 (5 bases). This CDR3 has 15 residues. V was trimmed by 3 bases and J by 4 bases, leaving 10 bases between them. Germline-derived CDR1 and CDR2 are SNHLY and FYNNEI. In DNA form, the CDR3 reads TGTGCCAGCAGTGAGGCTGGGGGTTATAATTCACCCCTCCACTTT. This encodes CASSEAGGYNSPLHF. Filled out from reference TRBV2 and TRBJ1-6, the complete variable domain reads EPEVTQTPSHQVTQMGQEVILRCVPISNHLYFYWYRQILGQKVEFLVSFYNNEISEKSEIFDDQFSVERPDGSNFTLKIRSTKLEDSAMYFCASSEAGGYNSPLHFGNGTRLTVT.

This clonotype turned up a few times. The gene calls are TRBV7-2 and TRBJ1-1, with 7 bases matching TRBD1. The ends lost 5 bases at V and 8 bases at J; junction bases unmatched: 14. This CDR3 is built from 15 residues. The V gene's germline CDR1 is SGHTA and CDR2 FQGNSA. This CDR3 is CASSISGTDNWEAFF. The CDR3 coding sequence is TGTGCCAGCAGCATCTCCGGGACAGACAATTGGGAAGCTTTCTTT.

The chain combines TRBV5-1 with TRBJ2-7; tentatively, D is TRBD1 or TRBD2 (6 bases each). Trimming cost V 7 bases and J 5 bases, with 19 bases left between them. Germline loops: CDR1 SGHRS, CDR2 YFSETQ. CDR3 size: 14 residues. The CDR3 DNA reads as TGCGCCAGCGCCCGGGGGCAAACGATCCACGAGCAGTACTTC. Its translation is CASARGQTIHEQYF.

This clonotype was counted at least ten times. The chain recombines TRBV10-3 with TRBJ2-7, with D possibly being TRBD2 (7 bases). The CDR3 runs to 15 residues. Trimming left V 8 bases short and J 2 bases short, with 19 bases between. CDR1 is ENHRY and CDR2 is SYGVKD in the germline V gene. In DNA, the CDR3 is TGTGCCATCCCACGAGGGGGGGGCTTGACCTACGAGCAGTACTTC. Its translation: CAIPRGGGLTYEQYF.

The V gene is TRBV20-1, the J gene TRBJ2-5; no reliable D call. CDR1 and CDR2 from the germline V gene are DFQATT and SNEGSKA (reference sequence). V was shortened by 1 base and J by 4 bases, with 7 bases between the two germline ends. This CDR3 spans 12 amino acids. CDR3 in amino acids: CSARVPPETQYF. CDR3 in DNA: TGCAGTGCTAGAGTACCTCCAGAGACCCAGTACTTC.

This clonotype was observed many times. The rearrangement uses TRBV28 and TRBJ1-5, with D unresolved. CDR3 size: 13 residues. In germline, CDR1 is MDHEN, CDR2 SYDVKM. The V end lost 8 bases, the J end lost 4 bases, and 12 bases lay between the germline ends. For the CDR3, the DNA is TGTGCCAGCGGAGGGTTGGGGAATCAGCCCCAGCATTTT. It codes for CASGGLGNQPQHF.

This clonotype was seen ten or more times. The chain combines TRBV27 with TRBJ2-7; 11 bases match TRBD1. V dropped 4 bases and J dropped 6; count of bases not matched to a gene: 8. Germline V CDR1 and CDR2: MNHEY, SMNVEV (reference sequence). This CDR3 comprises 15 residues. The DNA for the CDR3 is TGTGCCAGCAGTTCCCCGGACAGGGGGCGAGGCGAGCAGTACTTC. Residues: CASSSPDRGRGEQYF.

This clonotype was picked up a small number of times. The V and J genes are TRBV20-1 and TRBJ1-2, with D perhaps TRBD1 (6 bases). V was cut by 6 bases and J by 8 bases, with 13 bases left in between. The CDR3 consists of 11 residues. Germline V gene lookup returns CDR1 DFQATT and CDR2 SNEGSKA (reference sequence). In DNA form, the CDR3 reads TGCAGTGCGCCAGGGGTTTACGGCTACACCTTC. Its translation is CSAPGVYGYTF.

This clonotype was seen a handful of times. V usage is TRBV11-2 and J usage is TRBJ2-2, with TRBD1 matching 10 bases. V lost 5 bases and J lost 5; bases outside the gene matches: 8. CDR3 length: 16 amino acids. In germline, CDR1 is SGHAT, CDR2 FQNNGV. The CDR3 here is CASSSRDRGETGELFF. The CDR3, as DNA: TGTGCCAGCAGCAGCAGGGACAGGGGAGAAACCGGGGAGCTGTTTTTT.

This clonotype was found many times. The chain joins TRBV2 to TRBJ1-5; no clear D. CDR1 SNHLY and CDR2 FYNNEI come from the germline V gene. The CDR3 spans 14 residues. Trimming stripped 3 bases from V and 3 bases from J, with 9 bases between. CDR3 DNA sequence: TGTGCCAGCAGTGATGGGCCAACCAATCAGCCCCAGCATTTT. Translating it yields CASSDGPTNQPQHF.

This clonotype was observed at least ten times. This sequence joins TRBV11-2 and TRBJ2-5, with D possibly being TRBD1 (6 bases). Looked up from germline, CDR1 is SGHAT and CDR2 is FQNNGV. The CDR3 covers 14 residues. V lost 0 bases and J 3 bases, leaving 8 bases between the germline ends. The CDR3 nucleotides are TGTGCCAGCAGCTTAGATCGGACAGAAGAGACCCAGTACTTC. Protein product: CASSLDRTEETQYF. Drawing the rest from reference TRBV11-2 and TRBJ2-5, the complete variable domain is EAGVAQSPRYKIIEKRQSVAFWCNPISGHATLYWYQQILGQGPKLLIQFQNNGVVDDSQLPKDRFSAERLKGVDSTLKIQPAKLEDSAVYLCASSLDRTEETQYFGPGTRLLVL.

The CDR3 is CASSIRRALREDTEAFF. CDR3 in DNA: TGTGCCAGTAGTATTCGTAGGGCCCTAAGGGAGGACACTGAAGCTTTCTTT. The rearrangement uses TRBV19 and TRBJ1-1; D gene uncertain. The germline gives CDR1 LNHDA, CDR2 SQIVND (reference sequence). The CDR3 has 17 amino acids. V was pared by 3 bases and J by 3 bases, with 20 bases between.

This clonotype was seen a handful of times. This chain links TRBV10-1 with TRBJ2-2; D unclear. The V end lost 7 bases, the J end lost 0 bases, and 21 bases lay between the germline ends. Germline V gene sequence: CDR1 WNHNN, CDR2 SYGVQD (reference sequence). This CDR3 spans 18 amino acids. This chain's CDR3 is CASILLSRAKSNTGELFF. CDR3 nucleotides: TGCGCCAGCATTCTACTATCCCGGGCCAAATCGAACACCGGGGAGCTGTTTTTT.